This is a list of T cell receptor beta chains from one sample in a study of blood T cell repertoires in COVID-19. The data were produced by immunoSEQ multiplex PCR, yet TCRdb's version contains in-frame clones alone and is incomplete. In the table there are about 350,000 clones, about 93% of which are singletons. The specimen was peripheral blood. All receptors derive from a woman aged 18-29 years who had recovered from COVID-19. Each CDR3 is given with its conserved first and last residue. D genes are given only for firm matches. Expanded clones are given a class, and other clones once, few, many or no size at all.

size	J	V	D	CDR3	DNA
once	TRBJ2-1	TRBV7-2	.	CASGEGGQFF	TGTGCCAGCGGCGAAGGGGGGCAGTTCTTC
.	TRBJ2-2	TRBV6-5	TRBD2	CASNIAGNTGELFF	TGTGCCAGCAATATAGCGGGGAACACCGGGGAGCTGTTTTTT
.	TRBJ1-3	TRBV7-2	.	CASSPDRSGNTIYF	TGTGCCAGCAGCCCTGACAGGTCTGGAAACACCATATATTTT
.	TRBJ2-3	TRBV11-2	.	CASSLVEGGDTQYF	TGTGCCAGCAGCTTAGTTGAAGGGGGAGATACGCAGTATTTT
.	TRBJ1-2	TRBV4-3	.	CASSSRSAGIGYTF	TGCGCCAGCAGCTCAAGATCTGCGGGGATTGGCTACACCTTC
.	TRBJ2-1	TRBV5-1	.	CASSLAVASAYNEQFF	TGCGCCAGCAGCTTGGCCGTGGCTAGCGCCTACAATGAGCAGTTCTTC
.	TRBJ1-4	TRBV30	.	CAWSATYHEKLFF	TGTGCCTGGAGCGCTACCTACCATGAAAAACTGTTTTTT
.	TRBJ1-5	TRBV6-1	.	CASSESGNQPQHF	TGTGCCAGCAGTGAATCCGGGAATCAGCCCCAGCATTTT
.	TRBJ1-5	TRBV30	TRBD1	CAWSRDSGDNQPQHF	TGTGCCTGGAGTCGGGACAGTGGGGACAATCAGCCCCAGCATTTT
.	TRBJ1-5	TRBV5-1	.	CARSLGGGQPQHF	TGCGCCCGCAGCTTGGGGGGGGGTCAGCCCCAGCATTTT
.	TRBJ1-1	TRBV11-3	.	CASSFRAGAGDAFF	TGTGCCAGCAGTTTCCGGGCGGGGGCGGGCGACGCTTTCTTT
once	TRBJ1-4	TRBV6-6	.	CASIGAEKLFF	TGTGCCAGCATTGGGGCTGAAAAACTGTTTTTT
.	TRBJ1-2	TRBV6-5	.	CASSYSRGIGGYTF	TGTGCCAGCAGTTACTCAAGGGGAATAGGTGGCTACACCTTC
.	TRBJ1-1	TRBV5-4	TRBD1	CASSGPDRVGTEAFF	TGTGCCAGCAGCGGCCCCGACAGGGTTGGCACTGAAGCTTTCTTT
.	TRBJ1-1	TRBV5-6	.	CASSFRTGQATEAFF	TGTGCCAGCAGCTTTCGAACAGGGCAAGCGACTGAAGCTTTCTTT
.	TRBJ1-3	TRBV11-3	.	CASSLTGTLGNTIYF	TGTGCCAGCAGCTTAACCGGGACACTGGGGAACACCATATATTTT
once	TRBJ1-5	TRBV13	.	CASSSGDQPQHF	TGTGCCAGCAGTTCCGGGGATCAGCCCCAGCATTTT
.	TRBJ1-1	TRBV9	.	CASSVAPLNTEAFF	TGTGCCAGCAGCGTAGCCCCATTGAACACTGAAGCTTTCTTT
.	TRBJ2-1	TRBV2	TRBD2	CASSDRIRGSGTLTAYNEQFF	TGTGCCAGCAGTGATCGGATTCGGGGTAGCGGGACCCTGACTGCATACAATGAGCAGTTCTTC
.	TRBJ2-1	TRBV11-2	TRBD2	CASSPIAGGHYNEQFF	TGTGCCAGCAGCCCCATAGCGGGGGGACACTACAATGAGCAGTTCTTC
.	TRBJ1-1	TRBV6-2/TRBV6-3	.	CASSYSIFRSAEAFF	TGTGCCAGCAGTTACTCGATTTTTCGGTCCGCGGAAGCTTTCTTT
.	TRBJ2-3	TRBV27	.	CASSPGFFGTDTQYF	TGTGCCAGCAGTCCAGGGTTCTTCGGCACAGATACGCAGTATTTT
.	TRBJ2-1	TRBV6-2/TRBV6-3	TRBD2	CASSQTVAGVEWYEQFF	TGTGCCAGCAGCCAGACCGTAGCGGGAGTCGAATGGTATGAGCAGTTCTTC
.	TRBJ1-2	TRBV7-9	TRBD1	CASSPSDRGTPGSYGYTF	TGTGCCAGCAGCCCCTCTGACAGGGGGACCCCCGGTTCCTATGGCTACACCTTC
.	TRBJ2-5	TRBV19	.	CASSIRLSGTPYQETQYF	TGTGCCAGTAGTATAAGGCTCTCGGGTACACCGTACCAAGAGACCCAGTACTTC
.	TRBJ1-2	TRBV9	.	CASSARDWGYGYTF	TGTGCCAGCAGCGCCCGGGACTGGGGCTATGGCTACACCTTC
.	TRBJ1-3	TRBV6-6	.	CASSYTTVAFGNTIYF	TGTGCCAGCAGTTACACGACAGTTGCCTTCGGAAACACCATATATTTT
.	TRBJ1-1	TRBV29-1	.	CSVRPAAGGEAFF	TGCAGCGTGAGGCCTGCCGCGGGGGGTGAAGCTTTCTTT
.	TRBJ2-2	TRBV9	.	CASSSAWGTPNTGELFF	TGTGCCAGCAGCTCAGCTTGGGGGACACCGAACACCGGGGAGCTGTTTTTT
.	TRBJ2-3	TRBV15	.	CATSIGGDHTDTQYF	TGTGCCACCAGCATCGGGGGAGACCACACAGATACGCAGTATTTT
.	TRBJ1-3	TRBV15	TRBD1	CATSALGQSGNTIYF	TGTGCCACCAGCGCCCTGGGACAGTCTGGAAACACCATATATTTT
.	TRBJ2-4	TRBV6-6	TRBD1	CASSRRPGQGSRIAKNIQYF	TGTGCCAGCAGTCGCCGTCCGGGACAGGGGTCGAGGATAGCCAAAAACATTCAGTACTTC
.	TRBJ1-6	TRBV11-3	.	CASSFGVWNSPLHF	TGTGCCAGCAGCTTCGGGGTCTGGAATTCACCCCTCCACTTT
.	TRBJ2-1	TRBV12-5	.	CASGLALAETSNEQFF	TGTGCTAGTGGTTTGGCCTTAGCGGAGACCTCCAATGAGCAGTTCTTC
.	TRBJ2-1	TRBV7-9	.	CATNRVSYNEQFF	TGTGCCACTAACAGGGTCTCCTACAATGAGCAGTTCTTC
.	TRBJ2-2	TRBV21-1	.	CASSKAQGAWTGELFF	TGTGCCAGCAGCAAGGCACAGGGGGCATGGACCGGGGAGCTGTTTTTT
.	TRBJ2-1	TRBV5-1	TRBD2	CASQVASSGIYNEQFF	TGCGCCAGCCAGGTTGCTTCTAGCGGAATATACAATGAGCAGTTCTTC
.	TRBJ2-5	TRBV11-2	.	CASSSQGIQETQYF	TGTGCCAGCAGCTCGCAGGGAATCCAAGAGACCCAGTACTTC
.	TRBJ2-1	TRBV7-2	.	CASSHLAFEQFF	TGTGCCAGCAGCCATCTAGCTTTTGAGCAGTTCTTC
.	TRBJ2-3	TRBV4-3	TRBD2	CASSPRLAGADTQYF	TGCGCCAGCAGCCCAAGACTAGCGGGAGCGGATACGCAGTATTTT
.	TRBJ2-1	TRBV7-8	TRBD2	CASSSSGTSGKPEQFF	TGTGCCAGCAGCTCGTCCGGGACTAGCGGGAAACCGGAGCAGTTCTTC
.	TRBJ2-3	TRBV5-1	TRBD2	CASSPLAGGGTDTQYF	TGCGCCAGCAGCCCCCTAGCGGGAGGCGGGACAGATACGCAGTATTTT
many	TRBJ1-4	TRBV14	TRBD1	CASSPLQGAGEKLFF	TGTGCCAGCAGCCCCCTACAGGGGGCAGGAGAAAAACTGTTTTTT
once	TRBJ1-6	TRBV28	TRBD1	CASRGQGDNSPLHF	TGTGCCAGCAGAGGACAGGGGGATAATTCACCCCTCCACTTT
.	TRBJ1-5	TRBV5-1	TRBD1	CASSPDRGGQPQHF	TGCGCCAGCAGCCCGGACAGGGGTGGTCAGCCCCAGCATTTT
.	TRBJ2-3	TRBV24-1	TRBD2	CATSDLQAGDLTDTQYF	TGTGCCACCAGTGATTTACAAGCGGGAGACCTCACAGATACGCAGTATTTT
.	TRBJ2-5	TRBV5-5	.	CASRGGGGETQYF	TGTGCCAGCAGGGGAGGAGGTGGAGAGACCCAGTACTTC
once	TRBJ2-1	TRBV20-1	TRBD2	CSASGLAGPYNEQFF	TGCAGTGCTAGTGGTCTAGCGGGGCCTTACAATGAGCAGTTCTTC
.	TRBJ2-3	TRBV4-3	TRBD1	CASSKYRGPTDTQYF	TGCGCCAGCAGCAAATACAGGGGTCCCACAGATACGCAGTATTTT
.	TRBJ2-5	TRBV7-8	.	CASSTPARPTLEQETQYF	TGTGCCAGCAGCACGCCCGCCCGCCCGACATTAGAGCAAGAGACCCAGTACTTC
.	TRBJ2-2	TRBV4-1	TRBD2	CASSRLAGGSTGELFF	TGCGCCAGCAGCCGCCTAGCGGGAGGTTCTACCGGGGAGCTGTTTTTT
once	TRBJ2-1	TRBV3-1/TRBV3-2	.	CASSVLRVPYNEQFF	TGTGCCAGCAGCGTCTTGCGGGTCCCCTACAATGAGCAGTTCTTC
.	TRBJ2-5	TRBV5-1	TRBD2	CASSRQGTSGTAQETQYF	TGCGCCAGCAGCAGACAGGGGACTAGCGGGACAGCCCAAGAGACCCAGTACTTC
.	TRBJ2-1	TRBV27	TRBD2	CASSLMYSGTYNEQFF	TGTGCCAGCAGTTTAATGTATAGCGGGACCTACAATGAGCAGTTCTTC
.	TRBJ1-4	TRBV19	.	CASQRGGSNEKLFF	TGTGCCTCCCAAAGGGGGGGATCTAATGAAAAACTGTTTTTT
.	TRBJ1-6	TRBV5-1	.	CASSLGPGRRDSPLHF	TGCGCCAGCAGCTTAGGACCCGGGAGGAGGGATTCACCCCTCCACTTT
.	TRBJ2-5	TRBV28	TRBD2	CASSLAGGRETQYF	TGTGCCAGCAGTTTAGCGGGAGGGAGGGAGACCCAGTACTTC
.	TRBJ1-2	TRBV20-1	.	CSAGANYGYTF	TGCAGTGCGGGAGCTAACTATGGCTACACCTTC
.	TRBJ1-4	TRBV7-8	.	CASSFPGNEKLFF	TGTGCCAGCAGCTTTCCGGGTAATGAAAAACTGTTTTTT